The sequence of this TCR beta chain was determined in a study of T cells in pancreatic ductal adenocarcinoma. Study findings and constraints: The resected cohort was biased toward the minority with early-stage disease. Compared with tumor, blood showed more total productive templates and approximately 8-fold more clonotypes. No significant tumor-blood clonality difference; means were about 0.1 and 0.07. Tumors hold more CD45RO+ effector T cells, which may bias toward lower diversity.

Points on this clone: Its antigen is not known.

Some clones are missing from TCRdb's copy, which holds only in-frame ones; the method was immunoSEQ multiplex PCR. Among over 100,000 clones listed, around 96% were seen once. Unmatched junction bases numbered 12, after V lost 4 bases and J lost 2 bases. Per the germline V gene, CDR1 is SGHKS and CDR2 is YYEKEE (reference sequence). The CDR3 has 16 residues. Selected pancreatic ductal adenocarcinoma patients had undergone surgery without neoadjuvant therapy. This sequence originates from a human donor with pancreatic ductal adenocarcinoma. J is TRBJ2-7 and V is TRBV5-5; 7 positions match TRBD2. Material: PBMCs. DNA of the CDR3: TGTGCCAGCAGCCGGGTCGGTAGCGGGTCCCCCTACGAGCAGTACTTC. It yields the protein CASSRVGSGSPYEQYF.